This TCR beta chain is from a study of cytomegalovirus exposure and HLA in healthy donors. PCR involved 60 Vbeta and 13 Jbeta primers. Sequencing was performed with immunoSEQ multiplex PCR; in TCRdb, only in-frame clones are kept and a portion is missing. The sample lists more than 90,000 clones, around three quarters seen once, with roughly 0.87% in the top ten. For this clone: Its target is unknown.

Broader study findings: TCR beta sequences reportedly predicted most subjects' HLA-A and HLA-B alleles accurately. Researchers reported in a later analysis that a missense DCLRE1C variant was tied to TCR beta V- and J-gene trimming. Productive status was seen about 87% or about 30% of the time for most TCR beta V segments in an earlier analysis. Using a false discovery rate of 0.05, a later analysis showed that 15,000 to 20,000 TCR beta sequences were associated with HLA alleles.

Sequenced input: PBMCs. The receptor was derived from a woman aged 30 to 39 in good health and CMV-seronegative.

The CDR3 DNA follows: TGTGCCAGCAGCTTAGGGGGGGAGAACAACTATGGCTACACCTTC. The encoded protein is CASSLGGENNYGYTF. The chain is built from TRBV7-9 and TRBJ1-2, with D tentatively TRBD1 (5 bases). Trimming removed 1 base from V and 2 bases from J, with 11 bases in between. Germline V gene lookup returns CDR1 SEHNR and CDR2 FQNEAQ (reference sequence). The CDR3 runs 15 residues. Variable domain in full (rest from reference TRBV7-9 and TRBJ1-2): DTGVSQNPRHKITKRGQNVTFRCDPISEHNRLYWYRQTLGQGPEFLTYFQNEAQLEKSRLLSDRFSAERPKGSFSTLEIQRTEQGDSAMYLCASSLGGENNYGYTFGSGTRLTVV.